The rows below give T cell receptor beta chains drawn from one sample of a study of blood T cell repertoires in COVID-19. Sequenced by immunoSEQ multiplex PCR; TCRdb stores in-frame clones only, minus some. The sample carries around 500,000 clones, more than 75% recorded once. The specimen was PBMCs or T cells enriched from blood (not recorded which). These receptors were obtained from a woman between 35 and 50 years old who had recovered from COVID-19. CDR3s include the opening cysteine and the closing phenylalanine or tryptophan. The D gene is left open where the match is weak. The size entry is marked missing in some rows and otherwise reads once, few, many or a size class.

v_gene: TRBV12-5; j_gene: TRBJ2-1; abundance: few; d_gene: TRBD2; CDR3aa: CASGASGYSYNEQFF; CDR3nt: TGTGCTAGTGGAGCTAGCGGTTATTCCTACAATGAGCAGTTCTTC
v_gene: TRBV7-2; j_gene: TRBJ2-7; abundance: once; d_gene: NA; CDR3aa: CASSLGHHISYEQYF; CDR3nt: TGTGCCAGCAGCTTAGGGCACCACATAAGCTACGAGCAGTACTTC
v_gene: TRBV10-1; j_gene: TRBJ1-2; abundance: NA; d_gene: NA; CDR3aa: CASSVDSNYGYTF; CDR3nt: TGCGCCAGCAGTGTGGACAGTAACTATGGCTACACCTTC
v_gene: TRBV7-9; j_gene: TRBJ2-3; abundance: NA; d_gene: TRBD2; CDR3aa: CASSLTSGYTDTQYF; CDR3nt: TGTGCCAGCAGCTTAACTAGCGGCTACACAGATACGCAGTATTTT
v_gene: TRBV9; j_gene: TRBJ1-3; abundance: NA; d_gene: NA; CDR3aa: CASSAGTHPPNSGNTIYF; CDR3nt: TGTGCCAGCAGCGCCGGGACACATCCCCCCAACTCTGGAAACACCATATATTTT
v_gene: TRBV19; j_gene: TRBJ2-3; abundance: NA; d_gene: TRBD1; CDR3aa: CASSIMGQGTDTQYF; CDR3nt: TGTGCCAGTAGTATAATGGGACAGGGCACAGATACGCAGTATTTT
v_gene: TRBV10-3; j_gene: TRBJ1-3; abundance: NA; d_gene: NA; CDR3aa: CATIPSGNTIYF; CDR3nt: TGTGCCACCATCCCCTCTGGAAACACCATATATTTT
v_gene: TRBV25-1; j_gene: TRBJ2-1; abundance: NA; d_gene: NA; CDR3aa: CASGGGSSYNEQFF; CDR3nt: TGTGCCAGCGGGGGGGGCAGCTCCTACAATGAGCAGTTCTTC
v_gene: TRBV5-1; j_gene: TRBJ2-4; abundance: once; d_gene: NA; CDR3aa: CASSFGPGSGLNIQYF; CDR3nt: NA
v_gene: TRBV6-5; j_gene: TRBJ2-1; abundance: NA; d_gene: NA; CDR3aa: CASSPLFRGYNEQFF; CDR3nt: TGTGCCAGCAGTCCCCTATTTCGGGGGTACAATGAGCAGTTCTTC
v_gene: TRBV12-3/TRBV12-4; j_gene: TRBJ2-1; abundance: NA; d_gene: TRBD1; CDR3aa: CASSPGQVPFF; CDR3nt: TGTGCCAGCAGTCCCGGACAGGTCCCGTTCTTC
v_gene: TRBV3-1/TRBV3-2; j_gene: TRBJ2-7; abundance: NA; d_gene: TRBD1; CDR3aa: CASSHLKTGNSYEQYF; CDR3nt: TGTGCCAGCAGCCACCTCAAGACAGGGAATTCCTACGAGCAGTACTTC
v_gene: TRBV2; j_gene: TRBJ1-5; abundance: NA; d_gene: NA; CDR3aa: CASSGNRVFGGPQHF; CDR3nt: TGTGCCAGCAGTGGTAACAGGGTCTTTGGTGGGCCCCAGCATTTT
v_gene: TRBV15; j_gene: TRBJ1-2; abundance: once; d_gene: NA; CDR3aa: CATSRGREVYGYTF; CDR3nt: TGTGCCACCAGCAGAGGCCGGGAGGTCTATGGCTACACCTTC
v_gene: TRBV7-9; j_gene: TRBJ2-7; abundance: NA; d_gene: TRBD1; CDR3aa: CASSLWIIRDSTYEQYF; CDR3nt: TGTGCCAGCAGCCTCTGGATTATCCGGGACAGCACCTACGAGCAGTACTTC
v_gene: TRBV5-5; j_gene: TRBJ2-1; abundance: NA; d_gene: TRBD1; CDR3aa: CASSSERTGNNEQFF; CDR3nt: TGTGCCAGCAGCTCCGAGAGGACAGGAAACAATGAGCAGTTCTTC
v_gene: TRBV18; j_gene: TRBJ1-1; abundance: once; d_gene: TRBD1; CDR3aa: CASSLIQTGVYVDTEAFF; CDR3nt: TGTGCCAGCTCACTCATCCAGACAGGGGTTTATGTGGACACTGAAGCTTTCTTT
v_gene: TRBV5-1; j_gene: TRBJ2-1; abundance: NA; d_gene: TRBD2; CDR3aa: CASSLAGGSSAEQFF; CDR3nt: TGCGCCAGCAGCTTGGCCGGCGGGAGCAGCGCTGAGCAGTTCTTC
v_gene: TRBV7-9; j_gene: TRBJ2-5; abundance: NA; d_gene: NA; CDR3aa: CASSPAQANQETQYF; CDR3nt: TGTGCCAGCAGCCCAGCACAGGCTAACCAAGAGACCCAGTACTTC
v_gene: TRBV15; j_gene: TRBJ2-7; abundance: NA; d_gene: NA; CDR3aa: CATSARLESYEQYF; CDR3nt: TGTGCCACCAGCGCACGACTAGAATCCTACGAGCAGTACTTC
v_gene: TRBV24-1; j_gene: TRBJ1-2; abundance: once; d_gene: NA; CDR3aa: CATSDLGPTGPHPSGDYGYTF; CDR3nt: TGTGCCACCAGTGATTTGGGTCCGACCGGGCCTCACCCTTCGGGAGACTATGGCTACACCTTC
v_gene: TRBV19; j_gene: TRBJ2-2; abundance: NA; d_gene: TRBD1; CDR3aa: CASSEYRGRYTGELFF; CDR3nt: TGTGCCAGTAGTGAATACAGGGGGCGATACACCGGGGAGCTGTTTTTT
v_gene: TRBV6-5; j_gene: TRBJ1-3; abundance: NA; d_gene: NA; CDR3aa: CAIRQAYSGNTIYF; CDR3nt: TGTGCCATCAGACAGGCTTACTCTGGAAACACCATATATTTT
v_gene: TRBV24-1; j_gene: TRBJ2-5; abundance: NA; d_gene: NA; CDR3aa: CATSDLGRGLETQYF; CDR3nt: TGTGCCACCAGTGATTTGGGTAGAGGGTTAGAGACCCAGTACTTC
v_gene: TRBV11-2; j_gene: TRBJ1-1; abundance: NA; d_gene: NA; CDR3aa: CASSPGGRAFF; CDR3nt: TGTGCCAGCAGCCCGGGAGGCAGAGCTTTCTTT
v_gene: TRBV11-2; j_gene: TRBJ1-2; abundance: NA; d_gene: TRBD1; CDR3aa: CASSLAGQGSGGYTF; CDR3nt: TGTGCCAGCAGCTTAGCGGGACAGGGATCAGGAGGCTACACCTTC
v_gene: TRBV12-3/TRBV12-4; j_gene: TRBJ2-5; abundance: NA; d_gene: NA; CDR3aa: CASSFDSQETQYF; CDR3nt: TGTGCCAGCAGTTTCGACAGTCAAGAGACCCAGTACTTC
v_gene: TRBV7-2; j_gene: TRBJ1-6; abundance: many; d_gene: NA; CDR3aa: CASSLPVLYTTRGSPLHF; CDR3nt: TGTGCCAGCAGCTTACCTGTCCTATACACGACTAGAGGTTCACCCCTCCACTTT
v_gene: TRBV7-6; j_gene: TRBJ2-7; abundance: NA; d_gene: TRBD2; CDR3aa: CASSLQGLAGEGEQYF; CDR3nt: TGTGCCAGCAGCTTACAGGGACTAGCGGGAGAGGGCGAGCAGTACTTC
v_gene: TRBV20-1; j_gene: TRBJ2-1; abundance: NA; d_gene: NA; CDR3aa: CSASLGNEQFF; CDR3nt: TGCAGTGCTTCACTTGGCAATGAGCAGTTCTTC
v_gene: TRBV13; j_gene: TRBJ1-4; abundance: NA; d_gene: NA; CDR3aa: CASSSVGQGNEKLFF; CDR3nt: TGTGCCAGCAGCTCAGTAGGGCAGGGGAATGAAAAACTGTTTTTT
v_gene: TRBV14; j_gene: TRBJ1-5; abundance: NA; d_gene: NA; CDR3aa: CASSQGLNLGGNQPQHF; CDR3nt: TGTGCCAGCAGCCAAGGACTCAACCTAGGGGGCAATCAGCCCCAGCATTTT
v_gene: TRBV4-3; j_gene: TRBJ1-2; abundance: NA; d_gene: TRBD1; CDR3aa: CASSPSSGQEVYGYTF; CDR3nt: TGCGCCAGCAGCCCATCAAGCGGACAGGAGGTTTATGGCTACACCTTC